This paragraph reports one T cell receptor beta chain. There is no known antigen for this receptor. No much larger clone exists at a distance of one base, and base qualities are not known. In total, around 600 healthy bone marrow donors made up the cohort. At the time of sampling, all cohort members were nominally healthy, though unrecorded immune exposures were likely present. The donor tested CMV seropositive, placing the donor among the 289 seropositive members of the cohort. Each donor provided a peripheral blood sample, and peripheral blood mononuclear cells were used for TCR beta sequencing. The Qiagen DNeasy Blood Extraction Kit was used to extract genomic DNA from the blood cell samples. The germline V gene (reference sequence) specifies SGHNT as CDR1 and YYREEE as CDR2. Including cysteine and phenylalanine, the CDR3 has 11 amino acids. Here the CDR3 DNA is all that survives: 33 bases in frame from base 1. V was cut back by 3 bases and J by 10 bases, leaving a gap of 8 bases between them.

The sample comes from a study of cytomegalovirus exposure and HLA in healthy donors (dated by TCRdb to about 2017). About the full investigation: In an earlier analysis of some 550 of the donors, 276 Gb of sequence data and 90 million to 130 million unique TCR beta sequences from about 179 million T cells were reported. An early release that covered 500 to 800 HLA-typed donors contained approximately 300 gigabases of sequencing data and 80 million or so unique TCR sequences. The genetic ancestry cluster associated with self-reported Caucasian donors included 81% of the roughly 390 genotyped donors. The study aimed to test whether signatures of past pathogen exposure could be identified by cataloging public T cell receptors. Using immunosequencing, the study profiled T cell repertoires from 640 or so subjects and related those repertoires to cytomegalovirus serostatus. In addition to the first cohort of around 670 subjects, a separate validation cohort of approximately 120 different subjects was used. To predict cytomegalovirus infection status, the study brought together high-throughput TCR immunosequencing, statistical association of individual TCRs with disease status, and machine learning. A later analysis re-examined previously published TCR beta repertoires from 600 to 700 donors and added high-resolution HLA genotyping to investigate patterns of TCR occurrence. Rather than using new phenotypic data, the later analysis identified candidate immune exposures from TCR beta sequences and from how often those sequences occurred across donors. An earlier analysis of some 600 of the donors applied high-throughput TCR beta sequencing to assess whether each TCR beta V gene segment acted as functional or pseudogenic. Donor age, sex, ethnicity and CMV serostatus were collected together with the repertoire data. A later genetic analysis took genome-wide SNP genotypes for 398 of the 666 donors and used that subset as a discovery cohort. All discovery cohort repertoires had been generated on a single sequencing platform. Class I and class II HLA loci were covered by the typing at four-digit resolution. The number of donors typed differed by locus, with about 629-640 for A, B, C, DRB1 and DQB1, around 560 for DQA1, about 610 for DPA1, and some 440 for DPB1. Five DR-DQ haplotypes were treated as single units for association and clustering because of strong linkage in the cohort. Across around 400 genotyped donors of the cohort, an average of about 220,000 unique TCR beta nucleotide sequences per donor were sequenced, and 15% to 20% of those sequences were non-productive.

Library prep was done by the immunoSEQ multiplex PCR assay. For the multiplex PCR, a mixture combining 60 forward primers for TCR Vbeta segments and 13 reverse primers for TCR Jbeta segments was used. A multiplex PCR assay on genomic DNA amplified the CDR3 region of rearranged TCR beta genes. The Illumina HiSeq System was used to sequence the amplified TCR beta libraries as 87-base-pair reads. As for the original processing: Across the roughly 700 repertoires, a later analysis counted tens of millions of unique TCR beta chains, 8.5 million to 12 million of which were shared by at least two donors. Raw reads were error-corrected and collapsed into unique sequences by a nearest-neighbor algorithm in which closely related sequences were merged to remove PCR and sequencing errors. V, D and J gene segments were assigned by aligning CDR3 sequences to IMGT reference sequences. For a sequence to be retained, at least a six-nucleotide match to both a V gene segment and a J gene segment was required. A rearrangement was called productive if the CDR3 had no stop codons and remained in frame with V and J, and every other rearrangement was called non-productive. CDR3 was defined by IMGT convention, running from the second conserved V-encoded cysteine to the conserved J-encoded phenylalanine. Sequences without an unambiguous match to a single V gene segment were excluded from the earlier analysis of about 630 of the donors. In an earlier analysis of some 590 of the donors, a V segment was called functional when productive rearrangements were above 56.7%, and segregating when the standard deviation between donors exceeded 5%. A statistical classification framework was built to diagnose cytomegalovirus status from the catalog of TCR beta chain sequences. In a later analysis, V and J genes were assigned by comparing TCR nucleotide sequences against IMGT/GENE-DB human TR gene sequences. A later analysis assigned CDR3 sequences and most-parsimonious VDJ recombination scenarios with the TCRdist pipeline. A later analysis defined each TCR beta chain by its CDR3 amino acid sequence plus V-gene family, and excluded reads lacking a unique V-gene family. A later analysis removed 450 to 600 highly shared, low-generation-probability nucleotide sequences to deal with suspected cross-contamination and a sequencing artifact. In a later analysis, a clonal expansion index for each public chain was calculated from normalized within-repertoire ranks of inferred template counts. In a later analysis, generation probabilities were computed using a VDJ recombination model fitted to out-of-frame rearrangements, and the results were checked against IGoR. Hypergeometric tests were used in a later analysis to score TCR-TCR, TCR-HLA and TCR-CMV co-occurrence, with a repertoire-size bias correction applied to the TCR pairs. A later analysis estimated false discovery rates by permuting HLA or CMV assignments 20 times. In a later analysis, co-occurring TCRs were grouped using DBSCAN, and TCRdist sequence similarity was added for clustering within HLA-allele-positive subsets. Co-occurrence clustering excluded repertoires with fewer than 30,000 or more than 120,000 public chains, plus five with anomalous nucleotide sharing. TCRdb re-hosts the immuneACCESS table, in-frame sequences only. Its copies lack some clones; in the studies checked, an unresolved V gene accounts for under half of them, and the cause for the rest is not known. V, J and clone size are taken as reported in that table, and D and trimming were inferred from the DNA itself. Across this sample there are 90,000 to 120,000 clones, with around 76% seen only once. The top ten constitute approximately 3.6% of the sample.

Study-wide findings and limitations: In vitro tests confirmed that a few of the cytomegalovirus-associated TCR beta chains recognize cytomegalovirus antigens. In a later analysis, around 17,000 TCR beta sequences were associated with specific HLA alleles at a false discovery rate of 0.05. Because counts were too low, seventeen rarely observed V segments, including chromosome 9 orphons, were left out of the earlier analysis of some 600 of the donors. V-gene and J-gene trimming of TCR beta chains was associated with a missense DCLRE1C variant in a later genetic analysis, and the association was replicated in an independent cohort. Only TCR beta chains were sequenced in this cohort, and the absence of alpha or paired-chain data limited detectable features. Roughly uniform sequencing depth across donors was assumed in presence/absence analyses, although this assumption may not hold. While some public TCRs were present in many individuals, most TCR sequences turned up only very rarely across donors. In a later analysis, TCR association rates were found to vary across HLA loci, with the most associated TCRs seen for DRB1 alleles and the fewest for HLA-C alleles. Most CMV-associated TCR beta chains appeared to be HLA-restricted in a later analysis, and the HLA associations seemed to be driven largely by CMV exposure. In a later analysis, HLA-associated TCR beta chains were found to be more clonally expanded and to have lower generation probabilities than equally common non-associated chains. A further reported finding was that TCR beta sequences accurately predicted the HLA-A and HLA-B alleles for most subjects in the first cohort. Cytomegalovirus status was reported to be diagnosed by the classifier with high specificity and sensitivity in both the original and validation cohorts. Broadly in line with IMGT annotations, most TCR beta V segments showed up in productive rearrangements about 87% or about 30% of the time in an earlier analysis of approximately 600 of the donors. The sequencing pipeline was judged likely to have produced a cluster of highly shared sequence variants as a technical artifact. It was suggested by the authors that the approach could potentially be generalized to other disease states and immunological phenotypes. Immune exposure information for the cohort was limited to CMV serostatus. In the study, some 160 TCR beta chains were listed as associated with cytomegalovirus. Some IMGT-functional V segments, including TRBV6-2 and TRBV6-3, could not be distinguished by the 87-base-pair reads and were therefore excluded. Linkage disequilibrium might explain the correlated functional status among segregating V segments, but an unknown experimental factor could not be excluded. HLA typing was unavailable for some donors at each locus, so association tests used only the typed subset. According to a later analysis, parvovirus B19, influenza, CMV and Epstein-Barr virus appeared linked to several top co-occurrence clusters. When HLA alleles, especially DR and DQ, strongly co-occurred, TCR associations were difficult to assign to individual alleles. According to a later genetic analysis, donors in an Asian-associated ancestry cluster had fewer N-insertions in productive TCRs than the approximately 670-donor mean.

The sequence was obtained from a woman in her forties or fifties in good health and CMV-seropositive. The sequence joins TRBV5-4 to TRBJ2-1; TRBD1 might be the D gene, on 5 matching bases. The material sequenced was PBMCs. For the CDR3, the sequence is CASSSQVEQFF. The sequenced DNA: TGTGCCAGCAGCTCACAGGTGGAGCAGTTCTTC.